The entry below describes one T cell receptor (beta chain). Its antigen is as yet unknown. This entry comes from a study of shared clonotypes between healthy human individuals. About the research overall: Participating donors consisted of a couple of women and three men aged 18 to 49. CD4 naive and memory got three plates each, CD8 naive two, CD8 memory one. Overall study findings and caveats: Rarefaction revealed incomplete sorted-subset sequencing despite large depth.

Clones were sequenced by immunoSEQ multiplex PCR, and TCRdb holds only the in-frame ones, with some missing. The data show some 95,000 clones, over 60% seen once. The CDR3 sequence is 15 residues long. The V gene lost 6 bases and the J gene lost 4 bases, with 18 bases spanning the gap. The V gene's germline CDR1 is LNHDA and CDR2 SQIVND (reference sequence). The TCR originated in a man in his thirties or forties in good health. The specimen sequenced was memory CD8+ T cells sorted from blood. Subset here: CD45RO+ cells pooled with CCR7-negative TemRA cells. The V call is TRBV19, the J call TRBJ1-1; D gene uncertain. This CDR3 is CASSPYPQRGTEAFF. The CDR3 bases are TGTGCCAGTAGCCCCTACCCTCAACGCGGCACTGAAGCTTTCTTT.